Listed below are T cell receptor beta chains from one sample, sequenced in a study of response to subunit inactivated influenza vaccine. A single record per CDR3 protein comes from TCRdb applying MiXCR to the RT-PCR reads. The sample has about 700,000 distinct CDR3 sequences, around 14% seen once; the top ten hold approximately 6.5%. The source was PBMCs from blood, collected 14 days before vaccination. These receptor sequences come from a man aged 45-60 years who received an inactivated influenza vaccine. Each CDR3 is given with its conserved first and last residue. Fields, in order: clone size, D gene, J gene, V gene, CDR3 protein, CDR3 DNA. A D gene is named only where the DNA matches it firmly. Only some rows state a clone size, as once, few, many or a class for expanded clones.

clone_size: few
d_call: .
j_call: TRBJ2-1
v_call: TRBV12-3/TRBV12-4
cdr3_aa: CASSLAVGRGRHNEQFF
cdr3_nt: TGTGCCAGCAGTTTAGCGGTGGGGCGGGGAAGGCACAATGAGCAGTTCTTC

clone_size: .
d_call: .
j_call: TRBJ1-1
v_call: TRBV7-3
cdr3_aa: CASSLRTLPAAFF
cdr3_nt: TGTGCCAGCAGCCTTCGGACTCTCCCGGCAGCTTTCTTT

clone_size: .
d_call: .
j_call: TRBJ2-7
v_call: TRBV12-3/TRBV12-4
cdr3_aa: CASSGGASYEQYF
cdr3_nt: TGTGCCAGCAGTGGGGGGGCCTCCTACGAGCAGTACTTC

clone_size: .
d_call: TRBD1
j_call: TRBJ2-1
v_call: TRBV24-1
cdr3_aa: CATSDFSGGHEQFF
cdr3_nt: TGTGCCACCAGTGATTTTTCAGGGGGCCATGAGCAGTTCTTC

clone_size: .
d_call: .
j_call: TRBJ2-2
v_call: TRBV5-1
cdr3_aa: CASSLYPDTGELFF
cdr3_nt: TGCGCCAGCAGCTTGTACCCGGACACCGGGGAGCTGTTTTTT

clone_size: .
d_call: .
j_call: TRBJ1-5
v_call: TRBV7-9
cdr3_aa: CASSLVADQPQHF
cdr3_nt: TGTGCCAGCAGCTTAGTAGCTGATCAGCCCCAGCATTTT

clone_size: few
d_call: TRBD1
j_call: TRBJ2-2
v_call: TRBV11-1
cdr3_aa: CASSLAEISRDRGVTGELFF
cdr3_nt: TGTGCCAGCAGCTTAGCGGAGATTTCCCGGGACAGGGGAGTGACCGGGGAGCTGTTTTTT

clone_size: .
d_call: .
j_call: TRBJ1-1
v_call: TRBV24-1
cdr3_aa: CATSGGGKNTEAFF
cdr3_nt: TGTGCCACCAGTGGTGGGGGGAAGAACACTGAAGCTTTCTTT

clone_size: .
d_call: TRBD1
j_call: TRBJ2-3
v_call: TRBV28
cdr3_aa: CASSPWTGASTDTQYF
cdr3_nt: TGTGCCAGCAGTCCCTGGACAGGGGCTAGCACAGATACGCAGTATTTT

clone_size: .
d_call: TRBD2
j_call: TRBJ2-3
v_call: TRBV4-3
cdr3_aa: CASSQDILSGSITDTQYF
cdr3_nt: TGCGCCAGCAGCCAAGATATTCTTAGCGGGAGTATCACAGATACGCAGTATTTT

clone_size: few
d_call: .
j_call: TRBJ2-1
v_call: TRBV15
cdr3_aa: CATSRDLQGEQFF
cdr3_nt: TGTGCCACCAGCAGAGACCTACAGGGAGAGCAGTTCTTC

clone_size: few
d_call: .
j_call: TRBJ1-1
v_call: TRBV19
cdr3_aa: CASSIVENTEAFF
cdr3_nt: TGTGCCAGTAGTATAGTCGAGAACACTGAAGCTTTCTTT

clone_size: few
d_call: .
j_call: TRBJ2-7
v_call: TRBV2
cdr3_aa: CASTNPSYEQYF
cdr3_nt: TGTGCCAGCACCAACCCCTCCTACGAGCAGTACTTC

clone_size: .
d_call: TRBD2
j_call: TRBJ2-7
v_call: TRBV20-1
cdr3_aa: CSARDNGGGSFYEQYF
cdr3_nt: TGCAGTGCTAGAGATAATGGGGGAGGGAGTTTTTACGAGCAGTACTTC

clone_size: .
d_call: .
j_call: TRBJ2-5
v_call: TRBV7-2
cdr3_aa: CASSLGRPQNQETQYF
cdr3_nt: TGTGCCAGCAGCTTAGGTCGACCCCAAAACCAAGAGACCCAGTACTTC

clone_size: few
d_call: TRBD1
j_call: TRBJ2-4
v_call: TRBV7-9
cdr3_aa: CASSRTGEDIQYF
cdr3_nt: TGTGCCAGCAGCCGGACAGGGGAGGACATTCAGTACTTC

clone_size: .
d_call: .
j_call: TRBJ2-3
v_call: TRBV6-2/TRBV6-3
cdr3_aa: CASGDAKSTDTQYF
cdr3_nt: TGTGCCAGCGGCGACGCGAAAAGCACAGATACGCAGTATTTT

clone_size: many
d_call: TRBD2
j_call: TRBJ2-3
v_call: TRBV12-3/TRBV12-4
cdr3_aa: CASSLGTRADTQYF
cdr3_nt: TGTGCCAGCAGTCTAGGGACTAGAGCAGATACGCAGTATTTT

clone_size: .
d_call: TRBD1
j_call: TRBJ2-2
v_call: TRBV9
cdr3_aa: CASSPTGASNTGELFF
cdr3_nt: TGTGCCAGCAGCCCCACAGGGGCTTCGAACACCGGGGAGCTGTTTTTT

clone_size: .
d_call: TRBD2
j_call: TRBJ2-1
v_call: TRBV5-4
cdr3_aa: CASSLRIAGANEQFF
cdr3_nt: TGTGCCAGCAGCTTGCGGATAGCGGGGGCCAATGAGCAGTTCTTC

clone_size: few
d_call: TRBD1
j_call: TRBJ1-1
v_call: TRBV6-2/TRBV6-3
cdr3_aa: CASSLRDRDTEAFF
cdr3_nt: TGTGCCAGCAGTCTCCGGGACAGGGACACTGAAGCTTTCTTT

clone_size: few
d_call: .
j_call: TRBJ2-7
v_call: TRBV4-3
cdr3_aa: CASSQVPGETYEQYF
cdr3_nt: TGCGCCAGCAGCCAAGTACCAGGGGAAACCTACGAGCAGTACTTC

clone_size: .
d_call: .
j_call: TRBJ2-7
v_call: TRBV4-2
cdr3_aa: CASSQERGAPYEQYF
cdr3_nt: TGTGCCAGCAGCCAAGAACGGGGGGCCCCCTACGAGCAGTACTTC

clone_size: many
d_call: .
j_call: TRBJ2-3
v_call: TRBV10-3
cdr3_aa: CAISVDTADTQYF
cdr3_nt: TGTGCCATCAGTGTTGACACGGCAGATACGCAGTATTTT

clone_size: .
d_call: .
j_call: TRBJ2-7
v_call: TRBV12-3/TRBV12-4
cdr3_aa: CASSLDGVEQYF
cdr3_nt: TGTGCCAGCAGTTTAGACGGCGTCGAGCAGTACTTC